These 15 T cell receptor beta chains share one sample of origin, sequenced in a study of blood T cell repertoires in COVID-19 (dated by TCRdb to the early 2020s). Libraries were made using the immunoSEQ multiplex PCR assay. TCRdb took over this immuneACCESS table, retaining in-frame rearrangements with V and J assigned. Such tables are incomplete; in checked studies, under half of the missing clones stem from an unresolved V gene, and the remainder is unexplained. The sample has about 290,000 clones on record, approximately 88% of them singletons. 0.85% to 0.95% of the sample goes to the ten largest clones. Sequences were obtained from peripheral blood. All receptors derive from a woman aged 35 to 49 who had recovered from COVID-19.

The V gene is TRBV2, the J gene TRBJ2-3, with a tentative D call TRBD1 (8 bases). The germline gives CDR1 SNHLY, CDR2 FYNNEI. The length of the CDR3 is 13 residues. V lost 6 bases to trimming and J lost 5 bases, with 12 bases between them. The CDR3 DNA reads as TGTGCCAGCAGAACAGGGGGGGGAGATACGCAGTATTTT. It specifies CASRTGGGDTQYF.

The gene calls are TRBV2 and TRBJ2-7, with a weak D call TRBD2 (6 bases). V lost 1 base to trimming and J lost 0 bases, with 10 bases between them. CDR1 and CDR2 from the germline V gene are SNHLY and FYNNEI. This CDR3 spans 15 amino acids. Written as DNA, the CDR3 is TGTGCCAGCAGTGAAGGGGCGGGGTTCTCCTACGAGCAGTACTTC. This sequence encodes CASSEGAGFSYEQYF.

This clone appeared a single time. The rearrangement uses TRBV18 and TRBJ1-1; tentative D call: TRBD1 (5 bases). The germline V gene encodes CDR1 KGHSH and CDR2 LQKENI. CDR3 size: 12 residues. Trimming pared 5 bases from V and 7 bases from J, leaving 11 bases between. CDR3 sequence reads: CASSSGGDEAFF. The CDR3 DNA follows: TGTGCCAGCTCAAGCGGGGGGGATGAAGCTTTCTTT.

This chain connects TRBV9 to TRBJ2-1; 11 bases map to TRBD2. Germline V gene sequence: CDR1 SGDLS, CDR2 YYNGEE. CDR3 length: 15 amino acids. With V trimmed by 4 bases and J by 5 bases, 5 bases remained unmatched. The CDR3 sequence: CASSRSGGGHNEQFF. DNA of the CDR3: TGTGCCAGCAGCCGTAGCGGGGGGGGCCACAATGAGCAGTTCTTC. The full variable domain, in which reference TRBV9 and TRBJ2-1 provide the parts outside the CDR3, is DSGVTQTPKHLITATGQRVTLRCSPRSGDLSVYWYQQSLDQGLQFLIQYYNGEERAKGNILERFSAQQFPDLHSELNLSSLELGDSALYFCASSRSGGGHNEQFFGPGTRLTVL.

The rearrangement links TRBV4-1 to TRBJ1-6; possibly TRBD1 for D (6 bases). This CDR3 is built from 17 residues. V was pared by 3 bases and J by 0 bases, with 12 bases between. CDR1 MGHRA and CDR2 YSYEKL come from the germline V gene. The CDR3 DNA follows: TGCGCCAGCAGCCAGCTCAGGGGCAACTCCTATAATTCACCCCTCCACTTT. Protein: CASSQLRGNSYNSPLHF.

V gene TRBV9 combines with J gene TRBJ2-5, with D maybe TRBD2 (6 bases). Germline CDR1 SGDLS, CDR2 YYNGEE. This CDR3 region has 16 residues. Trimming cost V 0 bases and J 4 bases, with 16 bases left between them. The CDR3 nucleotides read TGTGCCAGCAGCGTAGCTGGGGGAGGAAGGGGAGAGACCCAGTACTTC. Translated: CASSVAGGGRGETQYF.

The chain joins TRBV10-1 to TRBJ2-5, with D tentatively TRBD2 (6 bases). Trimming left V 2 bases short and J 8 bases short, with 18 bases between. Germline CDR1 and CDR2: WNHNN and SYGVQD (reference sequence). The CDR3 sequence is 15 residues long. The CDR3 DNA sequence: TGCGCCAGCAGTGAGAGGGGACTGGGTACAAGAACCCAGTACTTC. Protein product: CASSERGLGTRTQYF.

The gene calls are TRBV19 and TRBJ2-4; 8 nucleotides line up with TRBD1. This CDR3 is built from 16 residues. The V segment lost 3 bases and the J segment 1 base; nucleotides outside the gene matches: 5. Germline assignment: CDR1 LNHDA and CDR2 SQIVND (reference sequence). The DNA for the CDR3 is TGTGCCAGTAGTATTGGGACAGGTGATGCCAAAAACATTCAGTACTTC. It specifies CASSIGTGDAKNIQYF.

This clone appeared a few times. The CDR3 is CASRPLPSGAGTYNEQFF. CDR3 nucleotide sequence: TGTGCCAGCAGACCACTCCCCAGCGGCGCTGGAACCTACAATGAGCAGTTCTTC. The gene calls are TRBV2 and TRBJ2-1; the D gene is possibly TRBD2 (5 bases). The germline V gene has CDR1 SNHLY and CDR2 FYNNEI. The CDR3 runs 18 residues. V was trimmed by 6 bases and J by 2 bases, leaving 23 bases between them.

The chain carries TRBV4-2 and TRBJ2-1, with D uncertain. V was pared by 1 base and J by 9 bases, with 7 bases between. This CDR3 has 12 residues. Looked up from germline, CDR1 is LGHNA and CDR2 is YNFKEQ. Here the CDR3 DNA reads TGTGCCAGCAGCCAAGTATCGGGTGAGCAGTTCTTC. Residues: CASSQVSGEQFF.

V usage is TRBV30 and J usage is TRBJ2-2, with TRBD2 matching over 12 bases. The germline V gene encodes CDR1 GTSNPN and CDR2 SVGIG (reference sequence). CDR3 size: 14 residues. The junction had 3 bases not matched to a gene; V was cut back by 3 bases and J by 7 bases. CDR3 in amino acids: CAWRLAGGGGELFF. The CDR3 bases are TGTGCCTGGAGGCTAGCGGGAGGGGGCGGGGAGCTGTTTTTT.

V and J are TRBV12-3 or TRBV12-4 and TRBJ2-3; D is undetermined. The CDR3 is 13 amino acids. The V gene lost 3 bases and the J gene lost 2 bases, with 6 bases spanning the gap. The chain's CDR3 is CASSLGFTDTQYF. Written as DNA, the CDR3 is TGTGCCAGCAGTTTGGGCTTCACAGATACGCAGTATTTT.

The chain has TRBV6-6 and TRBJ2-3, with 9 positions matching TRBD1. Germline-derived CDR1 and CDR2 are MNHNY and SVGAGI (reference sequence). The CDR3 covers 15 residues. V was clipped by 0 bases and J by 4 bases; unmatched bases: 2. This CDR3 is CASSYSRTGADTQYF. The CDR3 DNA reads as TGTGCCAGCAGTTACTCCCGGACAGGGGCAGATACGCAGTATTTT.

The chain employs TRBV6-5 and TRBJ2-3, with D possibly being TRBD2 (5 bases). CDR1 and CDR2 (germline): MNHEY, SVGAGI. Deletions cut 8 bases from V and 3 bases from J, with 15 bases between. This CDR3 is built from 14 residues. DNA for the CDR3: TGTGCCAGCCCACTAGGGAGTGTGACAGATACGCAGTATTTT. Translation: CASPLGSVTDTQYF.

This chain uses TRBV18 with TRBJ2-2, with a weak D call TRBD1 (6 bases). With 6 bases removed from V and 3 bases from J, the gap between germline ends came to 17 bases. This CDR3 contains 16 residues. Per the germline V gene, CDR1 is KGHSH and CDR2 is LQKENI. For the CDR3, the DNA is TGTGCCAGCTCTGTGGGCAGGGGACCGGACACCGGGGAGCTGTTTTTT. Residues: CASSVGRGPDTGELFF.